The 15 T cell receptor beta chains listed next were all sequenced from one sample in a study of metastatic and nonmetastatic thyroid tumors. Patients underwent thyroid surgery, and none had received any treatment before it. TCRdb re-analyzed the PCR reads through MiXCR. The data contain some 5,000 clones, over 15% of them singletons. The sequenced sample was adjacent normal tissue. The source of these receptors is a female donor with papillary thyroid cancer or a benign thyroid nodule (not recorded which). Some clones in this sample may be carry-over from other donors' samples.

In its sample, this clone was seen many times. This chain uses TRBV18 with TRBJ1-1, with a tentative D call TRBD1 (6 bases). This CDR3 region has 17 residues. V lost 0 bases to trimming and J lost 2 bases, with 16 bases between them. Per the germline V gene, CDR1 is KGHSH and CDR2 is LQKENI. The CDR3 region is CASSPPVGGATNTEAFF. Written as DNA, the CDR3 is TGTGCCAGCTCACCACCGGTGGGGGGGGCAACCAACACTGAAGCTTTCTTT.

This chain joins TRBV10-3 and TRBJ1-1; a weak D match, TRBD1 (6 bases). Trimming took off 8 bases at V and 4 bases at J, with 8 bases between the two ends. The germline V gene encodes CDR1 ENHRY and CDR2 SYGVKD. The CDR3 runs 11 residues. The CDR3 DNA reads as TGTGCCATCTCAGGGGCCACTGAAGCTTTCTTT. Translated: CAISGATEAFF.

V and J are TRBV6-1 and TRBJ1-5; tentatively, D is TRBD1 (6 bases). Trimming stripped 4 bases from V and 0 bases from J, with 16 bases between. Per germline, CDR1 MNHNS and CDR2 SASEGT. There are 17 residues in the CDR3. Written as DNA, the CDR3 is TGTGCCAGCAGTGTCACTTTCGCAGGGGCTAGCAATCAGCCCCAGCATTTT. It yields the protein CASSVTFAGASNQPQHF.

This clone counts as medium-sized. The chain couples TRBV2 to TRBJ2-3; 7 nucleotides match TRBD2. J lost 7 bases, V lost 3 bases, and 7 bases had no gene match. The CDR3 contains 14 residues. Germline V gene sequence: CDR1 SNHLY, CDR2 FYNNEI. The CDR3 DNA is TGTGCCAGCAGTGAGGGGGGGTTGATGAATACGCAGTATTTT. Its protein product is CASSEGGLMNTQYF.

This clone counts as medium-sized. The chain employs TRBV6-1 and TRBJ2-5; TRBD2 might be the D (7 bases). Trimming removed 7 bases at V and 5 bases at J, with 17 bases between. The CDR3 runs 14 residues. CDR1 and CDR2 (germline): MNHNS, SASEGT. This chain's CDR3 is CASIGGGAGETQYF. The CDR3 bases are TGTGCCAGCATCGGAGGGGGGGCTGGGGAGACCCAGTACTTC.

This clone counts as medium-sized. This chain links TRBV27 with TRBJ2-3; tentatively, D is TRBD1 or TRBD2 (5 bases each). Germline V CDR1 and CDR2: MNHEY, SMNVEV (reference sequence). Trimming pared 2 bases from V and 13 bases from J, leaving 13 bases between. The CDR3 is made up of 12 amino acids. CDR3 sequence: CASSLVGVIEYF. DNA of the CDR3: TGTGCCAGCAGTTTAGTGGGGGTGATAGAGTATTTT.

In this sample, this clone is medium-sized. This sequence joins TRBV2 and TRBJ1-1; 7 nucleotides align to TRBD1. V gave up 6 bases and J gave up 3 bases; unmatched junction bases: 4. The length of the CDR3 is 13 residues. From germline, CDR1 is SNHLY and CDR2 FYNNEI. The CDR3 loop reads CASSRTGYTEAFF. CDR3 in DNA: TGTGCCAGCAGCCGGACAGGCTACACTGAAGCTTTCTTT.

This clone occurred once. This chain joins TRBV7-2 and TRBJ2-1, with D possibly matching TRBD2 (5 bases). This CDR3 has 16 residues. Deletions cut 0 bases from V and 1 base from J, with 10 bases between. Looked up from germline, CDR1 is SGHTA and CDR2 is FQGNSA. The CDR3 DNA reads TGTGCCAGCAGCTTAGCCCCTAGCCGGTCCTACAATGAGCAGTTCTTC. This encodes CASSLAPSRSYNEQFF.

This clone is labeled as medium-sized. The gene calls are TRBV11-3 and TRBJ2-1, with a weak D call TRBD1 (5 bases). V dropped 5 bases and J dropped 6 bases, with 17 bases sitting between them. The CDR3 consists of 15 residues. Germline V gene sequence: CDR1 SGHNT, CDR2 YENEEA. The CDR3 region has the DNA TGTGCCAGCAGCCTAAACCCAGGGTCGTTCAATGAGCAGTTCTTC. It specifies CASSLNPGSFNEQFF.

This clone is judged large. The gene calls are TRBV6-2 or TRBV6-3 and TRBJ2-1; 9 bases map to TRBD1. The CDR3 has 16 residues. The V gene's germline CDR1 is MNHEY and CDR2 SVGEGT. The V gene end was trimmed by 4 bases and the J gene end by 7 bases; junction bases not matched to a gene: 11. The DNA for the CDR3 is TGTGCCAGCAGTTTTTACGGGACAGGGTTGGATAATGAGCAGTTCTTC. Its translation: CASSFYGTGLDNEQFF.

Concerning this clone: A junction end diverges from the germline sequence, so it may reflect a read error. This sequence joins TRBV20-1 and TRBJ1-1; a weak D match, TRBD1 (5 bases). The germline V gene has CDR1 DFQATT and CDR2 SNEGSKA (reference sequence). CDR3 length: 14 residues. The CDR3 DNA reads TGCAGTGCCACCCCGGCAGGGATGAACAATGAAGCTTTCTTT. This encodes CSATPAGMNNEAFF.

This clone appeared a few times. The chain combines TRBV6-5 with TRBJ2-2, with D unresolved. The CDR3 is 12 amino acids. Germline assignment: CDR1 MNHEY and CDR2 SVGAGI. V was trimmed by 6 bases and J by 2 bases, leaving 4 bases between them. CDR3 loop: CASSLNTGELFF. The CDR3 DNA sequence: TGTGCCAGCAGCTTAAACACCGGGGAGCTGTTTTTT.

This clone has just a few counts. V usage is TRBV12-3 or TRBV12-4 and J usage is TRBJ2-7, with D possibly matching TRBD2 (6 bases). The V gene lost 6 bases and the J gene lost 7 bases, with 16 bases spanning the gap. This CDR3 spans 13 amino acids. The CDR3 sequence: CASRNSAGIEQYF. The CDR3 DNA reads TGTGCCAGCAGGAATTCGGCGGGAATTGAGCAGTACTTC.

This clone was detected many times. As DNA, the CDR3 is TGCGCCAGCAGTGGCGGTGGCTCACAAGAGACCCAGTACTTC. Encoded protein: CASSGGGSQETQYF. The chain has TRBV5-1 and TRBJ2-5; no clear D. CDR1 is SGHRS, CDR2 YFSETQ, per germline. Trimming removed 5 bases from V and 2 bases from J, with 13 bases in between. The CDR3 has 14 residues.

Points on this clone: One end of the junction varies from germline; a read error may be responsible. V is TRBV6-5 and J is TRBJ2-7; 9 bases fit TRBD1. CDR3 length: 16 amino acids. Germline CDR1 is MNHEY and CDR2 is SVGAGI. In DNA, the CDR3 is TGTGCCAGCAGTCACTCCGGGACAGGGAGCTCCTACGAGCAGTACTTC. It is translated as CASSHSGTGSSYEQYF.